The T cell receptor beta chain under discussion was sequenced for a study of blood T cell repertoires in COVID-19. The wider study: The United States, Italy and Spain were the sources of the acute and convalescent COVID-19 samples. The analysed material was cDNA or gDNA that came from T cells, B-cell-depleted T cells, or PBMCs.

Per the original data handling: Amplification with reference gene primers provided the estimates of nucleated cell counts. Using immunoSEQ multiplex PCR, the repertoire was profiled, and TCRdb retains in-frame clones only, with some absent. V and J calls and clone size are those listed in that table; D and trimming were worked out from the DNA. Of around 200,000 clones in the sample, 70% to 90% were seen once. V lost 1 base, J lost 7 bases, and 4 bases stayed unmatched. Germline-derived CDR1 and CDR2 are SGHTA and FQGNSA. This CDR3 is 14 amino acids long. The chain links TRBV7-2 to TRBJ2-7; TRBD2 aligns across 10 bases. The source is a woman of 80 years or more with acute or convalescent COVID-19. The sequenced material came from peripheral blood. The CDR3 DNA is TGTGCCAGCAGCTTAGGGAGCGGGGGGGTTGAGCAGTACTTC. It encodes CASSLGSGGVEQYF.